This T cell receptor (beta chain) was sequenced in a study of blood T cell repertoires in COVID-19. V shed 4 bases and J shed 2 bases, with 15 bases lying between them. The CDR3 is 16 residues long. Germline CDR1 and CDR2: SEHNR and FQNEAQ (reference sequence). Authors' methods: Cell counts per sample came from amplifying reference gene primers. Sequencing used immunoSEQ multiplex PCR; TCRdb keeps in-frame clones, though not all of them. V, J and clone size derive from that table, while D and trimming were established from the DNA sequence. The repertoire includes around 290,000 clones, approximately 90% of them detected once, and 1% to 1.3% sits in the top ten. Two consecutive negative NP/OP PCR tests, clearance, or resolved symptoms defined Cohort 3 recovery.

Sequencing input: PBMCs or T cells enriched from blood (not recorded which). The V gene is TRBV7-9, the J gene TRBJ1-5; the D gene is possibly TRBD1 (5 bases). The TCR originated in a woman in her thirties who had recovered from COVID-19. Here the CDR3 reads CASSYTGDAGNQPQHF. In DNA, the CDR3 is TGTGCCAGCAGCTATACAGGAGATGCTGGCAATCAGCCCCAGCATTTT.